Below, 14 T cell receptor beta chains from the same sample are listed, as sequenced in a study of T-cell reconstitution after alpha-beta-depleted transplantation in children. Unique molecular identifiers featured in how the TCRbeta library was prepared. MiXCR, run by TCRdb on the PCR reads, gives a single entry per CDR3 protein. This table has 800,000 to 1,000,000 distinct CDR3 sequences, 25% to 30% appearing once. The sample in question was PBMCs, mostly from graft donor cells, obtained 360 days after TCRalphabeta/CD19-depleted stem cell transplant. These receptors came from a boy in the first two years of life who had a stem cell transplant for SCID, so the T cells may come from the graft donor.

V gene TRBV7-2 combines with J gene TRBJ1-6; D is uncertain. CDR1 and CDR2 from the germline V gene are SGHTA and FQGNSA. The length of the CDR3 is 15 residues. Trimming removed 5 bases at V and 7 bases at J, with 15 bases between. CDR3 region: CASSPSWVVNSPLHF. CDR3 DNA: TGTGCCAGCAGCCCCTCATGGGTAGTGAATTCACCCCTCCACTTT.

This clonotype was counted a few times. V usage is TRBV2 and J usage is TRBJ2-1; the D gene could be TRBD1 or TRBD2 (5 bases each). Trimming pared 5 bases from V and 0 bases from J, leaving 11 bases between. Germline CDR1 and CDR2: SNHLY and FYNNEI. The CDR3 contains 15 residues. CDR3 sequence reads: CASSRWGSSYNEQFF. CDR3 nucleotides: TGTGCCAGCAGTAGGTGGGGGAGCTCCTACAATGAGCAGTTCTTC.

This chain uses TRBV28 with TRBJ1-5; no clear D. V was shortened by 3 bases and J by 0 bases, with 15 bases between the two germline ends. The CDR3 runs 17 residues. Germline loops: CDR1 MDHEN, CDR2 SYDVKM. Here the CDR3 reads CASSFDTFLHSNQPQHF. The CDR3 nucleotides read TGTGCCAGCAGTTTCGACACCTTCCTTCATAGCAATCAGCCCCAGCATTTT.

This chain links TRBV20-1 with TRBJ1-4, with D possibly matching TRBD1 (6 bases). There are 15 residues in the CDR3. In germline, CDR1 is DFQATT, CDR2 SNEGSKA (reference sequence). Between the trimmed V and J ends, which lost 1 base and 7 bases, there was a span of 16 bases. DNA for the CDR3: TGCAGTGCTAGAGGAGATCAGGGGCGGACTGAAAAACTGTTTTTT. Residues: CSARGDQGRTEKLFF.

This clonotype was counted many times. The genes are TRBV20-1 and TRBJ2-7; D assignment may be TRBD1 or TRBD2 (6 bases each). The CDR3 extends over 16 amino acids. The V gene's germline CDR1 is DFQATT and CDR2 SNEGSKA (reference sequence). V was shortened by 3 bases and J by 2 bases, with 20 bases between the two germline ends. The CDR3 spells CSASGAGGLIAYEQYF. The CDR3, as DNA: TGCAGTGCTAGTGGTGCCGGGGGCCTTATAGCCTACGAGCAGTACTTC.

This clonotype was counted between two and nine times. V usage is TRBV28 and J usage is TRBJ2-7; D assignment may be TRBD1 or TRBD2 (5 bases each). The CDR3 loop spans 15 amino acids. Trimming stripped 6 bases from V and 2 bases from J, with 17 bases between. Germline V gene lookup returns CDR1 MDHEN and CDR2 SYDVKM. CDR3 residues: CASSLVRGTPYEQYF. The DNA of the CDR3 is TGTGCCAGCAGCTTGGTTAGAGGGACCCCCTACGAGCAGTACTTC.

This clonotype was counted only a few times. The rearrangement joins TRBV20-1 to TRBJ2-7, with TRBD2 identical over 8 bases. This CDR3 spans 17 amino acids. Germline trimming cut 3 bases from V and 2 bases from J; bases unmatched to any gene: 15. From germline, CDR1 is DFQATT and CDR2 SNEGSKA (reference sequence). CDR3 coding DNA: TGCAGTGCTAGTCGGCCGCCAGGGGCGGGGGGTCCCTACGAGCAGTACTTC. This sequence encodes CSASRPPGAGGPYEQYF.

The chain joins TRBV7-3 to TRBJ1-1, with 7 bases matching TRBD1. Germline V lookup: CDR1 SGHTA, CDR2 FQGTGA. V dropped 5 bases and J dropped 7; count of bases not matched to a gene: 10. The CDR3 runs to 14 residues. CDR3 protein: CASSPFGDRDEAFF. The CDR3 DNA sequence: TGTGCCAGCAGCCCCTTCGGCGACAGGGATGAAGCTTTCTTT.

This clonotype has just a few counts. The chain carries TRBV6-6 and TRBJ1-5, with D uncertain. There are 13 residues in the CDR3. The V end was cut by 0 bases, the J end by 11 bases, with 11 bases between. The germline V gene encodes CDR1 MNHNY and CDR2 SVGAGI (reference sequence). The CDR3 coding sequence is TGTGCCAGCAGTTACTCTCGCAGTGGGGCCCAGCATTTT. Translating it yields CASSYSRSGAQHF.

The rearrangement uses TRBV27 and TRBJ2-7; tentatively, D is TRBD1 (6 bases). The germline CDR1 and CDR2 sequences are MNHEY and SMNVEV (reference sequence). The CDR3 is 15 amino acids. With 4 bases removed from V and 0 bases from J, the gap between germline ends came to 13 bases. DNA for the CDR3: TGTGCCAGCAGTTCGCGAGGACAGAGCTCCTACGAGCAGTACTTC. Protein sequence: CASSSRGQSSYEQYF.

The rearrangement links TRBV10-3 to TRBJ2-5, with D unclear. The germline V and J ends were trimmed by 0 bases and 4 bases, with 6 bases remaining between them. The CDR3 spans 13 residues. Germline CDR1 and CDR2: ENHRY and SYGVKD. The CDR3 here is CAISESIGETQYF. DNA for the CDR3: TGTGCCATCAGTGAGTCGATAGGAGAGACCCAGTACTTC.

V usage is TRBV3-1 and J usage is TRBJ2-1, with TRBD2 matching 9 bases. This CDR3 is built from 19 residues. V lost 0 bases, J lost 6 bases, and 15 bases stayed unmatched. Germline lookup yields CDR1 LGHDT and CDR2 YNNKEL (reference sequence). The CDR3, as DNA: TGTGCCAGCAGCCAAGAACGATTACGGCCTGGCGGGGGGGCCAATGAGCAGTTCTTC. Its translation: CASSQERLRPGGGANEQFF.

The V gene is TRBV6-5, the J gene TRBJ2-1; 8 bases fit TRBD2. Germline V gives CDR1 MNHEY, CDR2 SVGAGI. The CDR3 has 16 residues. V trimming: 4 bases; J trimming: 0 bases; junction bases outside the gene matches: 5. The CDR3 protein is CASSSPAGGSYNEQFF. The CDR3, as DNA: TGTGCCAGCAGTTCCCCTGCGGGGGGCTCCTACAATGAGCAGTTCTTC.

The V and J genes are TRBV7-3 and TRBJ2-1; D remains ambiguous. Looked up from germline, CDR1 is SGHTA and CDR2 is FQGTGA. The CDR3 has 14 residues. The V and J ends lost 5 bases and 8 bases respectively, with 16 bases between them. CDR3: CASSPSTLGHEQFF. The CDR3 DNA sequence: TGTGCCAGCAGCCCCTCAACGCTAGGCCATGAGCAGTTCTTC.